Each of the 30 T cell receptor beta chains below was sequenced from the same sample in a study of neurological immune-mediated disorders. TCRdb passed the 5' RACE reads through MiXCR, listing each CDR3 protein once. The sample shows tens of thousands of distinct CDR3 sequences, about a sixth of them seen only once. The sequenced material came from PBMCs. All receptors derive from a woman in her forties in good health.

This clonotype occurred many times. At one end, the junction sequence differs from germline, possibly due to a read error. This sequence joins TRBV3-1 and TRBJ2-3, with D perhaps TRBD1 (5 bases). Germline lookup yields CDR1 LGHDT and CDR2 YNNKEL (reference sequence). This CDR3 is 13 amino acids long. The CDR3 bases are TGCGCCAGCAGCCAAGGGGGCACAGATACGCAGTATTTT. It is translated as CASSQGGTDTQYF.

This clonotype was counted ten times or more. CDR3 coding DNA: TGCGCCAGCAGCCCCACCGGGGGGGCCCCACTTGAGCAGTTCTTC. It specifies CASSPTGGAPLEQFF. The chain couples TRBV5-1 to TRBJ2-1; 8 bases line up with TRBD2. V lost 4 bases, J lost 9 bases, and 12 bases stayed unmatched. In germline, CDR1 is SGHRS, CDR2 YFSETQ. The CDR3 is 15 residues long.

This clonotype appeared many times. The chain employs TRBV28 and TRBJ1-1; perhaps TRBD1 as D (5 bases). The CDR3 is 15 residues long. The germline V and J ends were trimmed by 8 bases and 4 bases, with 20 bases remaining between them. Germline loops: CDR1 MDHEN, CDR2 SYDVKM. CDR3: CASPGPRGRSTEAFF. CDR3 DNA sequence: TGTGCCAGCCCGGGACCACGGGGCCGGAGCACTGAAGCTTTCTTT.

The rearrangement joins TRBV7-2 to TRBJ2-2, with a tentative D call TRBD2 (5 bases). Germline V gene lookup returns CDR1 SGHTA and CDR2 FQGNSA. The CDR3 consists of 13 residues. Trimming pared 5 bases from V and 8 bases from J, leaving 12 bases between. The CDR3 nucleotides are TGTGCCAGCAGCCCTAGACTACCGGGGGAGCTGTTTTTT. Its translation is CASSPRLPGELFF.

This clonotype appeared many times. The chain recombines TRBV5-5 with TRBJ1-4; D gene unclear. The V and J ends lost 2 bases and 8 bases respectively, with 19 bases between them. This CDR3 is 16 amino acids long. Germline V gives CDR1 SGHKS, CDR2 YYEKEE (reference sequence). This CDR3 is CASSFFSDSHDEKLFF. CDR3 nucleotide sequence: TGTGCCAGCAGCTTTTTTTCGGACTCCCATGACGAAAAACTGTTTTTT.

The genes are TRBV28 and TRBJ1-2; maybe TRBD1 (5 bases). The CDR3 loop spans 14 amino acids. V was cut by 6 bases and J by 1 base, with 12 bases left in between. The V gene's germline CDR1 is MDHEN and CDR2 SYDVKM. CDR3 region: CASSVSGGNYGYTF. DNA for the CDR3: TGTGCCAGCAGCGTTAGTGGGGGTAACTATGGCTACACCTTC.

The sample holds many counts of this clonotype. CDR3 coding DNA: TGTGCCAGCAGCTTGGTAAACCAAGAGACCCAGTACTTC. It encodes CASSLVNQETQYF. The chain carries TRBV7-2 and TRBJ2-5, with D unresolved. This CDR3 has 13 residues. V was shortened by 3 bases and J by 0 bases, with 5 bases between the two germline ends. The V gene's germline CDR1 is SGHTA and CDR2 FQGNSA. Combining the CDR3 with reference TRBV7-2 and TRBJ2-5 gives the whole variable domain GAGVSQSPSNKVTEKGKDVELRCDPISGHTALYWYRQSLGQGLEFLIYFQGNSAPDKSGLPSDRFSAERTGGSVSTLTIQRTQQEDSAVYLCASSLVNQETQYFGPGTRLLVL.

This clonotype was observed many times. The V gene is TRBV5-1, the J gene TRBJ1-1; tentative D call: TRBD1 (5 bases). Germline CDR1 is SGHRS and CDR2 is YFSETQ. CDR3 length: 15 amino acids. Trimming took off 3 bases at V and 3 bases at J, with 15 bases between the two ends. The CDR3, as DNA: TGCGCCAGCAGCTCCGGATACGGGGGGGACACTGAAGCTTTCTTT. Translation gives CASSSGYGGDTEAFF.

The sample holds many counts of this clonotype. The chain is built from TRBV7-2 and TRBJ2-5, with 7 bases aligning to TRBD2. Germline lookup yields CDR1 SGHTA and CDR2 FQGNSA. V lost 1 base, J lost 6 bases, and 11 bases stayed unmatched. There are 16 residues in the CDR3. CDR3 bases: TGTGCCAGCAGCTTAGAAGGCGATGGGGGGGAAAAGACCCAGTACTTC. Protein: CASSLEGDGGEKTQYF.

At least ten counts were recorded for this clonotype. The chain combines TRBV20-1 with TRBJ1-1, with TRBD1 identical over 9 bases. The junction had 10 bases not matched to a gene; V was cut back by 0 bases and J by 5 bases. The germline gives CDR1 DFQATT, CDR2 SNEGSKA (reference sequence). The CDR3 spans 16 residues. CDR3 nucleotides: TGCAGTGCTAGAGAGACCGGGACAGGGCTTTCTACTGAAGCTTTCTTT. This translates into CSARETGTGLSTEAFF.

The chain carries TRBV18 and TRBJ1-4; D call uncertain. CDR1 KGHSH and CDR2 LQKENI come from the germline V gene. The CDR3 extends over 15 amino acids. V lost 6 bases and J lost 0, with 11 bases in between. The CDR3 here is CASSQSRATNEKLFF. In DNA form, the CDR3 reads TGTGCCAGCTCCCAATCGCGAGCAACTAATGAAAAACTGTTTTTT.

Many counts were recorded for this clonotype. In DNA, the CDR3 is TGTGCCAGCACCGGAGAAGTATTCTATGGCTACACCTTC. The encoded protein is CASTGEVFYGYTF. V usage is TRBV6-1 and J usage is TRBJ1-2; D gene ambiguous. V gave up 7 bases and J gave up 4 bases, with 13 bases separating them. This CDR3 region has 13 residues. Germline CDR1 reads MNHNS; CDR2 reads SASEGT.

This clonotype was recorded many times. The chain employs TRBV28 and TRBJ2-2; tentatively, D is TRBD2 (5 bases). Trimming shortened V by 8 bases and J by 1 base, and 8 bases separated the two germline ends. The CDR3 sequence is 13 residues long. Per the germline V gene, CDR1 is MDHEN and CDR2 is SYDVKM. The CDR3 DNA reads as TGTGCCAGCGAGGCGGGGAACACCGGGGAGCTGTTTTTT. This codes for CASEAGNTGELFF.

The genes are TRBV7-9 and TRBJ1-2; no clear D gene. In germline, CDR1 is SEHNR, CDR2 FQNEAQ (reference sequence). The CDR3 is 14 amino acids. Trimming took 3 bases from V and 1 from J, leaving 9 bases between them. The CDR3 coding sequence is TGTGCCAGCAGCTTTCGGGCCCTTAACTATGGCTACACCTTC. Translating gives CASSFRALNYGYTF.

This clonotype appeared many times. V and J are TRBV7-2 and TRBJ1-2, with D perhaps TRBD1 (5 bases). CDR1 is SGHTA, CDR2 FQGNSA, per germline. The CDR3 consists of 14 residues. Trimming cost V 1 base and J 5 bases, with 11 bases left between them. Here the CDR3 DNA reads TGTGCCAGCAGCTTAGATCCAGGGACTTATGGCTACACCTTC. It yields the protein CASSLDPGTYGYTF. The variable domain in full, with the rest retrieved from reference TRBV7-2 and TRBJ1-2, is GAGVSQSPSNKVTEKGKDVELRCDPISGHTALYWYRQSLGQGLEFLIYFQGNSAPDKSGLPSDRFSAERTGGSVSTLTIQRTQQEDSAVYLCASSLDPGTYGYTFGSGTRLTVV.

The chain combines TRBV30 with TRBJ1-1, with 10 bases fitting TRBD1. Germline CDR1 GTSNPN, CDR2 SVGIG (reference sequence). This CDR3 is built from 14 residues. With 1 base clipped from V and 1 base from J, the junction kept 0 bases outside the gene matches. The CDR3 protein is CAWSGDRGNTEAFF. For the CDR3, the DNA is TGTGCCTGGAGTGGGGACAGGGGGAACACTGAAGCTTTCTTT.

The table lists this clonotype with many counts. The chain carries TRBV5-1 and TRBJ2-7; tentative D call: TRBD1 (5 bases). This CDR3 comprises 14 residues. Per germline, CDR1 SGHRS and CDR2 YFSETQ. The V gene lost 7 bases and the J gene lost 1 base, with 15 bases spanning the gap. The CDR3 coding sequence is TGCGCCAGCCGCCAGGGAACAGGTTCCTACGAGCAGTACTTC. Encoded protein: CASRQGTGSYEQYF.

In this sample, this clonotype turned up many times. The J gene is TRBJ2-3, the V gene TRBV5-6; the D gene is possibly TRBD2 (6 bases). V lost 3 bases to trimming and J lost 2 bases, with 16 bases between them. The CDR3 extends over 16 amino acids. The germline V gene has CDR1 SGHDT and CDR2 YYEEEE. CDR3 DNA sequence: TGTGCCAGCAGCTCGCTAGCGAAAGCCAACACAGATACGCAGTATTTT. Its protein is CASSSLAKANTDTQYF.

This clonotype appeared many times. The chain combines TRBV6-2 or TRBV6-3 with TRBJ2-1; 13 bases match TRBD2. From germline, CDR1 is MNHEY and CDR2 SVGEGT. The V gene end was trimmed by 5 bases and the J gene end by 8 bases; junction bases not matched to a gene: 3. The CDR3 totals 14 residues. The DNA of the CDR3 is TGTGCCAGCAGTGGACTAGCGGGGGTCTATGAGCAGTTCTTC. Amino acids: CASSGLAGVYEQFF.

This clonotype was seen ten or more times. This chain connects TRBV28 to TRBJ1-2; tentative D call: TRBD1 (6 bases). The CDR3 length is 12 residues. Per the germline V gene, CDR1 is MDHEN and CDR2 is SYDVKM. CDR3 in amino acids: CAGGPTNYGYTF. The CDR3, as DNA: TGTGCTGGGGGCCCCACTAACTATGGCTACACCTTC.

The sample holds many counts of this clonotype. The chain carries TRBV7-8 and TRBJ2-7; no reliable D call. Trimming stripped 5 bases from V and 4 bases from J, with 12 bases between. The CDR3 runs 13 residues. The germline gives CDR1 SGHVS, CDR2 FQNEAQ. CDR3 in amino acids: CASSLSLQYEQYF. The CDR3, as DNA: TGTGCCAGCAGCCTCTCCCTTCAATACGAGCAGTACTTC.

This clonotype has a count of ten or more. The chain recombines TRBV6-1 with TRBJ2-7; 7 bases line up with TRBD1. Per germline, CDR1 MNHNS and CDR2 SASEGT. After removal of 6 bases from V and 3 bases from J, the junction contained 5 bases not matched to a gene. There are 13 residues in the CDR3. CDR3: CASSGTGVYEQYV. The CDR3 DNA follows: TGTGCCAGCAGCGGTACAGGGGTCTACGAGCAGTACGTC.

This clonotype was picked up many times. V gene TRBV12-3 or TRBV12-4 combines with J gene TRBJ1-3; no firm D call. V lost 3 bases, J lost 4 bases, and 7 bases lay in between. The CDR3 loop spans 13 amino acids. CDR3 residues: CASSFTTGNTIYF. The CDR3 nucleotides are TGTGCCAGCAGTTTTACCACCGGAAACACCATATATTTT.

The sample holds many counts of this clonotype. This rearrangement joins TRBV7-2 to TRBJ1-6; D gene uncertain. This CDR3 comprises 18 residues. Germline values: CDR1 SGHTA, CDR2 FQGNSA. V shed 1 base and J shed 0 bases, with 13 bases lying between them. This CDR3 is CASSLVRAGDSYNSPLHF. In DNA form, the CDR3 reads TGTGCCAGCAGCTTAGTTAGGGCAGGAGACTCCTATAATTCACCCCTCCACTTT.

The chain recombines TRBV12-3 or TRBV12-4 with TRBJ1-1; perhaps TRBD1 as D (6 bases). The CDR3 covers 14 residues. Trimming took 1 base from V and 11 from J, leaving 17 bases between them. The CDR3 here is CASSLGGKGVIAFF. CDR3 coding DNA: TGTGCCAGCAGTTTAGGGGGTAAGGGGGTGATTGCTTTCTTT.

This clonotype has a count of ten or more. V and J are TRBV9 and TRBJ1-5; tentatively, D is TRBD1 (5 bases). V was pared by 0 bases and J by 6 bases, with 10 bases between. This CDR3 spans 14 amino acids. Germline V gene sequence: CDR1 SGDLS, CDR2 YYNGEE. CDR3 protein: CASSVDLGGQPQHF. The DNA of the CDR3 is TGTGCCAGCAGCGTAGATCTCGGGGGTCAGCCCCAGCATTTT. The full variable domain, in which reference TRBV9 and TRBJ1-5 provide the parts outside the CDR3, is DSGVTQTPKHLITATGQRVTLRCSPRSGDLSVYWYQQSLDQGLQFLIQYYNGEERAKGNILERFSAQQFPDLHSELNLSSLELGDSALYFCASSVDLGGQPQHFGDGTRLSIL.

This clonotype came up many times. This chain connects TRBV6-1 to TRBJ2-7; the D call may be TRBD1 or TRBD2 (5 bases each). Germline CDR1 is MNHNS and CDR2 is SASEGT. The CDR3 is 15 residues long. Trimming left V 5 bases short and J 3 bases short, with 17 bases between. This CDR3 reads CASSSFGTLGYEQYF. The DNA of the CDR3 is TGTGCCAGCAGTTCGTTCGGGACCCTAGGCTACGAGCAGTACTTC.

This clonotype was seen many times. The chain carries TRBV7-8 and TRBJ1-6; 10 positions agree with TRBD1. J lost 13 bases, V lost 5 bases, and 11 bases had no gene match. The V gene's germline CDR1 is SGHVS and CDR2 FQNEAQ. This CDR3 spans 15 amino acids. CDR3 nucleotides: TGTGCCAGCAGCCACCGGGACAGGGGAATCGGGCCCCTCCACTTT. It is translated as CASSHRDRGIGPLHF.

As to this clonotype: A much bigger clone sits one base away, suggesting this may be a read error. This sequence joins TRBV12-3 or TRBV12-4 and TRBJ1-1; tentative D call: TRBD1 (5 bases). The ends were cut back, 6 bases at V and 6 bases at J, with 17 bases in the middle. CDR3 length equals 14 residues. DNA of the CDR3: TGTGCCAGCAGCTTAAGGGTGGGGCAGTCTGAAGCTTTCTTT. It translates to CASSLRVGQSEAFF.

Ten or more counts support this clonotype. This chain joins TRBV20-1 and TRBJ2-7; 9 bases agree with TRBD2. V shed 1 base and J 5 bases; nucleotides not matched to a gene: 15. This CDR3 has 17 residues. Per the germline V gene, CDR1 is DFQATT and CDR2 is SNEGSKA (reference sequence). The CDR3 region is CSARVRGMAGGVNEQYF. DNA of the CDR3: TGCAGTGCTAGAGTTCGGGGGATGGCGGGGGGGGTCAACGAGCAGTACTTC.